These 24 T cell receptor beta chains originate from one sample sequenced in a study of blood T cell repertoires in COVID-19 (dated by TCRdb to the early 2020s). The method behind the library was the immunoSEQ multiplex PCR assay. TCRdb holds this immuneACCESS table with in-frame rearrangements only. Some clones are missing; in checked studies, unresolved V genes explain under half, and the rest has no known cause. The sample table records roughly 47,000 clones; about 87% of these occur just once. The top ten clonotypes cover approximately 8.4% of the sample. What was sequenced was peripheral blood. All receptors come from a middle-aged man with acute or convalescent COVID-19.

CDR3 DNA: TGTGCCAGTTCAGGACAGATTTTCGCCTACGAGCAGTACTTC. Translation: CASSGQIFAYEQYF. The J gene is TRBJ2-7, the V gene TRBV19, with D possibly being TRBD1 (6 bases). Germline values: CDR1 LNHDA, CDR2 SQIVND (reference sequence). The CDR3 is 14 amino acids. The V end lost 8 bases, the J end lost 2 bases, and 16 bases lay between the germline ends.

The rearrangement uses TRBV29-1 and TRBJ1-6; tentative D call: TRBD1 (5 bases). The CDR3 runs 13 residues. The germline CDR1 and CDR2 sequences are SQVTM and ANQGSEA. V was shortened by 7 bases and J by 6 bases, with 13 bases between the two germline ends. The DNA for the CDR3 is TGCAGCGCCAAAGGGGTTGGTAATTCACCCCTCCACTTT. This encodes CSAKGVGNSPLHF. The whole variable domain, remainder taken from reference TRBV29-1 and TRBJ1-6, is SAVISQKPSRDICQRGTSLTIQCQVDSQVTMMFWYRQQPGQSLTLIATANQGSEATYESGFVIDKFPISRPNLTFSTLTVSNMSPEDSSIYLCSAKGVGNSPLHFGNGTRLTVT.

The sample holds one count of this clone. This sequence joins TRBV4-2 and TRBJ2-3; 9 positions match TRBD2. The trim removed 6 bases at V and 1 base at J, leaving 5 bases unmatched. Germline V CDR1 and CDR2: LGHNA, YNFKEQ. The CDR3 covers 15 residues. CDR3 residues: CASSTKRGGTDTQYF. Written as DNA, the CDR3 is TGTGCCAGCAGTACAAAGCGGGGGGGCACAGATACGCAGTATTTT.

This clone was recorded a few times. The V gene is TRBV28, the J gene TRBJ2-1, with D maybe TRBD2 (5 bases). Trimming shortened V by 6 bases and J by 5 bases, and 5 bases separated the two germline ends. The length of the CDR3 is 11 residues. CDR1 is MDHEN, CDR2 SYDVKM, per germline. Written as DNA, the CDR3 is TGTGCCAGCAGCGGGGACAATGAGCAGTTCTTC. Translation: CASSGDNEQFF.

The gene calls are TRBV3-1 (or the pseudogene TRBV3-2) and TRBJ2-5; D is perhaps TRBD2 (6 bases). The germline V gene encodes CDR1 LGHDT and CDR2 YNNKEL (reference sequence). The V gene lost 3 bases and the J gene lost 7 bases, with 18 bases spanning the gap. CDR3 length: 15 amino acids. The CDR3 reads CASSQWSGLEGTQYF. CDR3 DNA: TGTGCCAGCAGCCAGTGGTCTGGCTTGGAGGGGACCCAGTACTTC.

The V call is TRBV6-6, the J call TRBJ1-2; D is unresolved. V shed 2 bases and J shed 10 bases, with 17 bases lying between them. The CDR3 covers 14 residues. Germline CDR1 is MNHNY and CDR2 is SVGAGI (reference sequence). CDR3: CASSYGGARDFYTF. CDR3 sequence (DNA): TGTGCCAGCAGTTACGGCGGCGCCAGAGACTTCTACACCTTC.

The gene calls are TRBV7-3 and TRBJ2-1, with a tentative D call TRBD2 (5 bases). Trimming took 0 bases from V and 9 from J, leaving 18 bases between them. Germline V gene sequence: CDR1 SGHTA, CDR2 FQGTGA. The CDR3 loop spans 16 amino acids. In DNA, the CDR3 is TGTGCCAGCAGCTTAACGGCGGGCCTCCCTTTGAGTGAGCAGTTCTTC. This encodes CASSLTAGLPLSEQFF.

The V and J genes are TRBV7-9 and TRBJ2-7, with D tentatively TRBD1 (5 bases). The CDR3 totals 14 residues. The germline CDR1 and CDR2 sequences are SEHNR and FQNEAQ (reference sequence). V lost 5 bases to trimming and J lost 5 bases, with 16 bases between them. This CDR3 is CASSPRAGKDEQYF. The CDR3 DNA reads TGTGCCAGCAGCCCTCGAGCAGGGAAAGACGAGCAGTACTTC.

This clone has just one count. The gene calls are TRBV11-2 and TRBJ1-1; no firm D call. The CDR3 totals 11 residues. Trimming left V 4 bases short and J 8 bases short, with 8 bases between. The germline gives CDR1 SGHAT, CDR2 FQNNGV. The CDR3 is CASSSRGEAFF. The CDR3 coding sequence is TGTGCCAGCAGCTCCCGAGGGGAAGCTTTCTTT.

The chain employs TRBV9 and TRBJ2-2; D remains ambiguous. CDR3 length: 13 residues. Between the trimmed V and J ends, which lost 2 bases and 6 bases, there was a span of 8 bases. Germline V gene data show CDR1 as SGDLS and CDR2 as YYNGEE. CDR3 sequence: CASSVSPAGELFF. In DNA, the CDR3 is TGTGCCAGCAGCGTGTCCCCGGCCGGGGAGCTGTTTTTT.

The chain combines TRBV2 with TRBJ1-1; TRBD1 matches 7 bases. Trimming at V came to 5 bases and at J to 5 bases, leaving 11 bases not matched to a gene. From germline, CDR1 is SNHLY and CDR2 FYNNEI. The CDR3 runs to 15 residues. The CDR3 bases are TGTGCCAGCAGTATTGAAAGTCAGGGGGGTACTGAAGCTTTCTTT. This gives the protein CASSIESQGGTEAFF.

This chain connects TRBV4-2 to TRBJ1-2; the match to TRBD1 covers 7 bases. The CDR3 runs to 12 residues. V gave up 6 bases and J gave up 6 bases; unmatched junction bases: 4. Germline values: CDR1 LGHNA, CDR2 YNFKEQ. The CDR3 loop is CASSRTGNGYTF. CDR3 nucleotides: TGTGCCAGCAGTAGGACAGGTAATGGCTACACCTTC.

This clone was found a few times. The chain uses TRBV11-2 and TRBJ1-4; a possible D gene is TRBD1 (5 bases). V lost 3 bases and J lost 7, with 9 bases in between. The CDR3 extends over 13 amino acids. Per germline, CDR1 SGHAT and CDR2 FQNNGV. As DNA, the CDR3 is TGTGCCAGCAGCTTGGGCAGGGTTGAAAAACTGTTTTTT. Its translation is CASSLGRVEKLFF.

The chain uses TRBV12-3 or TRBV12-4 and TRBJ1-1; 7 bases map to TRBD1. The V segment lost 8 bases and the J segment 5 bases; nucleotides outside the gene matches: 5. This CDR3 is built from 12 residues. The CDR3 DNA reads TGTGCCAGCCAGGGACAGCGGACTGAAGCTTTCTTT. Translated: CASQGQRTEAFF.

This clone was seen a handful of times. CDR3 sequence (DNA): TGTGCCAGCAGCCCCCGGACAGGGAGTAATGAGCAGTTCTTC. This encodes CASSPRTGSNEQFF. The chain uses TRBV14 and TRBJ2-1, with 8 bases that match TRBD1. Trimming cost V 4 bases and J 7 bases; bases outside gene matches: 6. This CDR3 comprises 14 residues. Germline V lookup: CDR1 SGHDN, CDR2 FVKESK.

The chain employs TRBV19 and TRBJ1-4, with D hard to call. Trimming cost V 3 bases and J 8 bases, with 13 bases left between them. CDR3 length equals 14 residues. Germline V lookup: CDR1 LNHDA, CDR2 SQIVND (reference sequence). The CDR3 region has the DNA TGTGCCAGTAGTATCGGTAACGGGAGAGAAAAACTGTTTTTT. This gives the protein CASSIGNGREKLFF. Together with reference TRBV19 and TRBJ1-4, the CDR3 gives the full variable domain: DGGITQSPKYLFRKEGQNVTLSCEQNLNHDAMYWYRQDPGQGLRLIYYSQIVNDFQKGDIAEGYSVSREKKESFPLTVTSAQKNPTAFYLCASSIGNGREKLFFGSGTQLSVL.

This chain uses TRBV10-3 with TRBJ1-6; D ambiguous. The CDR3 contains 14 residues. CDR1 is ENHRY, CDR2 SYGVKD, per germline. V was clipped by 7 bases and J by 8 bases, with 15 bases between them. The CDR3 DNA reads TGTGCCATCACGGAAGGAGGGTCGGATTCACCCCTCCACTTT. Amino acids: CAITEGGSDSPLHF.

V is TRBV20-1 and J is TRBJ1-1; a possible D gene is TRBD1 (5 bases). Trimming removed 5 bases at V and 7 bases at J, with 11 bases between. CDR1 and CDR2 from the germline V gene are DFQATT and SNEGSKA (reference sequence). The CDR3 is 11 residues long. The CDR3 DNA is TGCAGTGCTCCCCGAGACAGTGAAGCTTTCTTT. Encoded protein: CSAPRDSEAFF.

This clone was seen just once. CDR3 nucleotides: TGTGCCAGCAGCTTAGACAGGGGAATTGGCTACACCTTC. Its translation: CASSLDRGIGYTF. The chain joins TRBV11-3 to TRBJ1-2; perhaps TRBD1 as D (6 bases). There are 13 residues in the CDR3. Germline lookup yields CDR1 SGHNT and CDR2 YENEEA. V gave up 0 bases and J gave up 7 bases, with 9 bases separating them.

V is TRBV29-1 and J is TRBJ1-1; D ambiguous. The CDR3 loop spans 11 amino acids. The germline gives CDR1 SQVTM, CDR2 ANQGSEA. V was shortened by 5 bases and J by 0 bases, with 4 bases between the two germline ends. The CDR3 DNA reads TGCAGCGTTCCTGTGAACACTGAAGCTTTCTTT. It encodes CSVPVNTEAFF.

The chain has TRBV28 and TRBJ2-7, with D perhaps matching TRBD1 (5 bases). CDR1 is MDHEN, CDR2 SYDVKM, per germline. V was pared by 2 bases and J by 7 bases, with 21 bases between. The CDR3 length is 16 residues. The DNA for the CDR3 is TGTGCCAGCAGTTTAGTGGTAGGGCAGGGTACGCGGGAGCAGTACTTC. It translates to CASSLVVGQGTREQYF.

This clone was counted a few times. V gene TRBV5-6 combines with J gene TRBJ2-7; the D is unclear. Trimming pared 3 bases from V and 0 bases from J, leaving 10 bases between. Per germline, CDR1 SGHDT and CDR2 YYEEEE. This CDR3 has 14 residues. This CDR3 reads CASSSMSGSYEQYF. CDR3 coding DNA: TGTGCCAGCAGCTCTATGTCGGGCTCCTACGAGCAGTACTTC.

This clone was seen more than once but under ten times. The chain employs TRBV9 and TRBJ2-1, with 8 bases identical to TRBD2. CDR1 SGDLS and CDR2 YYNGEE come from the germline V gene. The CDR3 consists of 16 residues. Trimming took 0 bases from V and 2 from J; bases not matched to a gene: 4. The CDR3 spells CASSVEVAGPYNEQFF. The CDR3 DNA reads TGTGCCAGCAGCGTAGAGGTAGCGGGACCCTACAATGAGCAGTTCTTC.

A remark on this clone: This sample includes further DNA sequences coding for the same CDR3. The chain joins TRBV7-7 to TRBJ1-1; D is ambiguous. The germline CDR1 and CDR2 sequences are SSHAT and FNYEAQ (reference sequence). V lost 3 bases and J 1 base, leaving 6 bases between the germline ends. There are 13 residues in the CDR3. The CDR3 nucleotides are TGTGCCAGCAGCTTGTCCCAGAACACTGAAGCTTTCTTT. Protein: CASSLSQNTEAFF.